A single T cell receptor (beta chain) is shown here with its context. Unique molecular identifiers featured in each of the TCR beta cDNA libraries. Once roughly 1 to 11 million T cells were used, a few hundred thousand cDNA molecules resulted. TCRdb reprocessed the PCR reads via MiXCR and lists one record per CDR3 protein. The profile shows hundreds of thousands of distinct CDR3 sequences, less than 35% of them singletons. The sample comes from a study of post-analysis software for immune sequencing data. Study summary: The disease courses spanned relapsing-remitting, secondary progressive and progressive-relapsing forms of multiple sclerosis.

The receptor was derived from a girl aged 5-17 years with multiple sclerosis. Sequenced: blood.

The chain's CDR3 is CSATGGPETQYF. The DNA of the CDR3 is TGCAGTGCGACCGGGGGGCCGGAGACCCAGTACTTC. This chain uses TRBV20-1 with TRBJ2-5; tentatively, D is TRBD2 (7 bases). V lost 6 bases and J lost 5, with 13 bases in between. In germline, CDR1 is DFQATT, CDR2 SNEGSKA (reference sequence). The CDR3 has 12 amino acids.